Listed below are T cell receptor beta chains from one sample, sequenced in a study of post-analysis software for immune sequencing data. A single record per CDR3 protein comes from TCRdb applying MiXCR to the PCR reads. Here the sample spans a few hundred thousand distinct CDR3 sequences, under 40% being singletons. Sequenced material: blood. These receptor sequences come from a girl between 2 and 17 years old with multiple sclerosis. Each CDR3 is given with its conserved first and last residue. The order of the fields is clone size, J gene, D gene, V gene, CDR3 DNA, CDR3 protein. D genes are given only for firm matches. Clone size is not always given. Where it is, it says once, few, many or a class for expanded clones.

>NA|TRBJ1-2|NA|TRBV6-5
TGTGCCAGCAGTTACTCGAACACAGGGATTAATGGTGGCTACACCTTC
CASSYSNTGINGGYTF
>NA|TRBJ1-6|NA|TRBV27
TGTGCCAGCAGCGTCCGATATAATTCACCCCTCCACTTT
CASSVRYNSPLHF
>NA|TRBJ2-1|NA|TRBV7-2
TGTGCCAGCAGCCACGGGAGCTCCTACAATGAGCAGTTCTTC
CASSHGSSYNEQFF
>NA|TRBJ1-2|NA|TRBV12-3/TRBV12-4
TGTGCCAGCAGTTTAGGGGGTATAGCTAACTATGGCTACACCTTC
CASSLGGIANYGYTF
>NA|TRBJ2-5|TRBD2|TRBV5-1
TGCGCCAGCAGCCCCCGTGGGGGGGGTGTAGAGACCCAGTACTTC
CASSPRGGGVETQYF
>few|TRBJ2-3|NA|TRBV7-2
TGTGCCAGCAGCTCCGATGGCGGGGACGCAGATACGCAGTATTTT
CASSSDGGDADTQYF
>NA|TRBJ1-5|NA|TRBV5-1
TGCGCCAGCAGCTTGATGGGGTCCCAGAATCAGCCCCAGCATTTT
CASSLMGSQNQPQHF
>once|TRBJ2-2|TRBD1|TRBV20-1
TGCAGTGCTAGAGATGGTCCCCGGGACAGGGCGAACACCGGGGAGCTGTTTTTT
CSARDGPRDRANTGELFF
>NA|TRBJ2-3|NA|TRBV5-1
TGCGCCAGCAGCTTGGGCGGTCAGAACACAGATACGCAGTATTTT
CASSLGGQNTDTQYF
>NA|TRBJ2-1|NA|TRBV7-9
TGTGCCAGCAGCTCGGAGACTCGCTTCGATGAGCAGTTCTTC
CASSSETRFDEQFF
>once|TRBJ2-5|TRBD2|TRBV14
TGTGCCAGCAGCCAATGGCGGGGGACCCAAGAGACCCAGTACTTC
CASSQWRGTQETQYF
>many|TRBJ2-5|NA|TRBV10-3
TGTGCCATCAGTGAGAGACAGGACCAAGAGACCCAGTACTTC
CAISERQDQETQYF
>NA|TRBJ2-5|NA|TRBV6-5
TGTGCCAGCAGTTACCCCGGGGCAGACCAAGAGACCCAGTACTTC
CASSYPGADQETQYF
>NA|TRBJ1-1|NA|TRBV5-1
TGCGCCAGCAGCTTGGCTACTGGACGGGTTCTGAACACTGAAGCTTTCTTT
CASSLATGRVLNTEAFF
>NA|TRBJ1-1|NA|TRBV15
TGTGCCACCAGCAGAGATCCCGATTACACTGAAGCTTTCTTT
CATSRDPDYTEAFF
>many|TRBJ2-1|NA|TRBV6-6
TGTGCCAGCAGTTCCGCAGGGTCTATCTACAATGAGCAGTTCTTC
CASSSAGSIYNEQFF
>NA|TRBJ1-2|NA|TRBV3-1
TGTGCCAGCAGCCAAGATTTAATGGCTAACTATGGCTACACCTTC
CASSQDLMANYGYTF
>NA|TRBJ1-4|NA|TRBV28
TGTGCCAGCAGTTTATCCAGAGAAAAACTGTTTTTT
CASSLSREKLFF
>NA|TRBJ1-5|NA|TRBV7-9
TGTGCCAGCAGCTTGGGGCAGGCCCATCAGCCCCAGCATTTT
CASSLGQAHQPQHF
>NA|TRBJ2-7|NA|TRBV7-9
TGTGCCAGCATTTCCCCGACATCTCGGAGGATGTATGAGCAGTACTTC
CASISPTSRRMYEQYF
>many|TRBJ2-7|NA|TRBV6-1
TGTGCCAGCAGTGAAGCTCGGAGTCCGGGGCGCTCCTACGAGCAGTACTTC
CASSEARSPGRSYEQYF
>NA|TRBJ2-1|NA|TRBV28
TGTGCCAGCAGTCCCCAACGCCTACCGGGCCCCGGCAATGAGCAGTTCTTC
CASSPQRLPGPGNEQFF
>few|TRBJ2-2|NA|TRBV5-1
TGCGCCAGCAGCTTGCCTAGCTTTGTCACCGGGGAGCTGTTTTTT
CASSLPSFVTGELFF
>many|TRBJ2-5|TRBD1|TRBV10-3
TGTGCCAGCCGGGACAGGGGGCTGGAGACCCAGTACTTC
CASRDRGLETQYF
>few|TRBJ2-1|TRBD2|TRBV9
TGTGCCAGCAGCGGAACTAGCGGGGGGGCCAAATATGAGCAGTTCTTC
CASSGTSGGAKYEQFF
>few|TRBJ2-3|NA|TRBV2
TGTGCCAGCAATCTCTTTCGGTCCACAGATACGCAGTATTTT
CASNLFRSTDTQYF